The present T cell receptor beta chain was sequenced within a study of CD8+ T cells in alopecia areata. RNA was extracted and reverse transcribed into cDNA as the sequencing template. Assay: immunoSEQ multiplex PCR; the TCRdb copy retains only in-frame clones and omits some. The data show about 140,000 clones, 40% to 65% seen once. The germline V gene has CDR1 SGHNT and CDR2 YYREEE (reference sequence). The trim removed 4 bases at V and 4 bases at J, leaving 13 bases unmatched. This CDR3 spans 16 amino acids. The sequence was collected from a human donor with alopecia areata. Source: CD4+ T cells sorted from blood, taken at week 0. This sequence joins TRBV5-4 and TRBJ1-2, with 7 bases aligning to TRBD1. CDR3 bases: TGTGCCAGCAGCATGCCCGGGACAGATCATCTCTATGGCTACACCTTC. Translating gives CASSMPGTDHLYGYTF.